These T cell receptor beta chains were read from a single sample in a study of cytomegalovirus exposure and HLA in healthy donors. The repertoire was sequenced with immunoSEQ multiplex PCR; TCRdb's copy has only in-frame clones and lacks some. The table has some 120,000 clones, about three quarters seen once. Source material: PBMCs. The receptors derive from a man over 45 in good health and CMV-seronegative. Each CDR3 is given with its conserved first and last residue. D genes are given only for firm matches. Clone size, where shown, is once, few, many, or a class for clones that have expanded.

cdr3_nt	cdr3_aa	d_call	clone_size	cdr3_length	v_call	j_call
TGTGCCACCAGCAGTTTCGACAGGGCCGATGAGCAGTTCTTC	CATSSFDRADEQFF	TRBD1	once	14	TRBV15	TRBJ2-1
TGTGCCAGCAGCGTAGGGTTGGGACTAGCGTTCTATGAGCAGTTCTTC	CASSVGLGLAFYEQFF	TRBD2	-	16	TRBV9	TRBJ2-1
TGTGCGGTCCGGACTTGGAACTATGGCTACACCTTC	CAVRTWNYGYTF	-	once	12	TRBV5-4	TRBJ1-2
TGTGCCAGCAACAATGATTGGGCTTTCTTT	CASNNDWAFF	-	-	10	TRBV2	TRBJ1-1
TGTGCCAGCAGCGCCCCCCCCGCTGGAAACACCATATATTTT	CASSAPPAGNTIYF	-	-	14	TRBV9	TRBJ1-3
TGCGCCAGCAGCCAAACAGGGGAGGCTAACTATGGCTACACCTTC	CASSQTGEANYGYTF	TRBD1	-	15	TRBV4-1	TRBJ1-2
TGTGCCAGCAGCCTTCAGGGGGTACAAGAGACCCAGTACTTC	CASSLQGVQETQYF	TRBD1	few	14	TRBV9	TRBJ2-5
TGTGCCAGCAGCACCGGACAGGTCGTCTCTGGGGCCAACGTCCTGACTTTC	CASSTGQVVSGANVLTF	TRBD1	-	17	TRBV5-4	TRBJ2-6
TGTGCCAGCACCCAGACAGGCCACGCGAACACCGGGGAGCTGTTTTTT	CASTQTGHANTGELFF	-	once	16	TRBV2	TRBJ2-2
TGTGCCAGCAATACTCAGGGGAACACTGAAGCTTTCTTT	CASNTQGNTEAFF	-	-	13	TRBV9	TRBJ1-1
TGTGCCAGTAGTATAGGCCGGCGACAGACTAACTATGGCTACACCTTC	CASSIGRRQTNYGYTF	-	-	16	TRBV19	TRBJ1-2
TGCGCCAGCAGTTTCTTTGCGAGGAGCGGGAGCACAGATACGCAGTATTTT	CASSFFARSGSTDTQYF	-	-	17	TRBV5-1	TRBJ2-3
TGCAGCGTTGCGAAGCAGGGAATCACCACAGATACGCAGTATTTT	CSVAKQGITTDTQYF	-	few	15	TRBV29-1	TRBJ2-3
TGTGCCAGCAGCTCAACTTCCAACTATGGCTACACCTTC	CASSSTSNYGYTF	-	-	13	TRBV7-2	TRBJ1-2
TGTGCCAGTAGACCGCTCGGGACGACAGGGGGCCGCTATGGCTACACCTTC	CASRPLGTTGGRYGYTF	TRBD1	-	17	TRBV19	TRBJ1-2
TGTGCCAGCAGCTTAGGCGCGAACACCGGGGAGCTGTTTTTT	CASSLGANTGELFF	-	-	14	TRBV11-2	TRBJ2-2
TGTGCCAGCAGTTACTCGACAGGAAACATTCAGTACTTC	CASSYSTGNIQYF	-	-	13	TRBV6-6	TRBJ2-4
TGTGCCAGCAGACCCCCAGGACTTTACGAGCAGTACTTC	CASRPPGLYEQYF	-	-	13	TRBV6-5	TRBJ2-7
TGTGCCAGCAGTTACTCGGAGAGCTTCAGTACGGAGCAGGGGGAATACGAGCAGTACTTC	CASSYSESFSTEQGEYEQYF	TRBD1	-	20	TRBV6-7	TRBJ2-7
TGTGCCAGCAGTAGACAAGAGACGGGGGAGCAGTTCTTC	CASSRQETGEQFF	-	-	13	TRBV27	TRBJ2-1
TGTGCCAGCAGCTTGGCCAAACAGGGAGGGGATGAGCAGTTCTTC	CASSLAKQGGDEQFF	-	-	15	TRBV5-4	TRBJ2-1
TGCGCCAGCAGCGCCGGACAGGTTGATGGCGGCTACACCTTC	CASSAGQVDGGYTF	TRBD1	-	14	TRBV5-1	TRBJ1-2
TGTGCCAGCAGCGCGGGGGAAGCCTACAATGAGCAGTTCTTC	CASSAGEAYNEQFF	TRBD2	once	14	TRBV5-4	TRBJ2-1